Following are 8 T cell receptor beta chains from one sample sequenced in a study of breast tumors, draining lymph nodes, adjacent tissues. The lymph nodes were axillary draining lymph nodes from breast cancer patients. TCRdb re-called the multiplex PCR reads with MiXCR, one entry per CDR3 protein. Of 84,000 or so distinct CDR3 sequences detected, approximately 31% appear once; the ten largest clones hold 8.1%. Input material: axillary lymph node tissue. The source of these receptors is a female donor with breast cancer. Some clones in this sample may be carry-over from other donors' samples.

This clonotype was seen ten or more times. The chain employs TRBV12-3 or TRBV12-4 and TRBJ2-5; 9 nucleotides agree with TRBD2. This CDR3 is built from 13 residues. V gave up 6 bases and J gave up 4 bases; unmatched junction bases: 3. This chain's CDR3 is CASSFSGRETQYF. CDR3 bases: TGTGCCAGCAGCTTTAGCGGGAGAGAGACCCAGTACTTC.

In this sample, this clonotype turned up a few times. With a much larger clone just one base away, this may be a read error. V and J are TRBV27 and TRBJ1-6, with TRBD1 as a possible D gene (6 bases). With 7 bases removed from V and 8 bases from J, the gap between germline ends came to 15 bases. The germline gives CDR1 MNHEY, CDR2 SMNVEV (reference sequence). CDR3 length equals 14 residues. CDR3 in amino acids: CASNWGPGDSPLHF. The CDR3 nucleotides are TGTGCCAGCAATTGGGGGCCCGGCGATTCACCCCTCCACTTT.

This clonotype was detected many times. This chain connects TRBV2 to TRBJ2-7; no clear D gene. The V end was cut by 3 bases, the J end by 3 bases, with 0 bases between. The germline gives CDR1 SNHLY, CDR2 FYNNEI. This CDR3 is 10 amino acids long. CDR3 loop: CASSDYEQYF. The CDR3 nucleotides are TGTGCCAGCAGTGACTACGAGCAGTACTTC.

The sample holds many counts of this clonotype. V gene TRBV7-2 combines with J gene TRBJ2-1, with D possibly being TRBD1 (6 bases). Trimming shortened V by 1 base and J by 9 bases, and 13 bases separated the two germline ends. The CDR3 length is 14 residues. The germline CDR1 and CDR2 sequences are SGHTA and FQGNSA. The CDR3 DNA follows: TGTGCCAGCAGCTTAGGGGGCGGCAGGGGTGAGCAGTTCTTC. This encodes CASSLGGGRGEQFF.

This CDR3 is CASSDPDLAGGYNEQFF. In DNA, the CDR3 is TGTGCCAGCAGTGACCCCGACTTAGCGGGTGGCTACAATGAGCAGTTCTTC. This chain uses TRBV6-2 or TRBV6-3 with TRBJ2-1; TRBD2 matches 7 bases. V lost 5 bases, J lost 3 bases, and 13 bases stayed unmatched. Germline loops: CDR1 MNHEY, CDR2 SVGEGT. This CDR3 contains 17 residues.

This clonotype has ten or more counts. The V call is TRBV7-6, the J call TRBJ1-2; perhaps TRBD1 as D (6 bases). V was trimmed by 5 bases and J by 9 bases, leaving 22 bases between them. Germline V CDR1 and CDR2: SGHVS, FNYEAQ. CDR3 size: 15 residues. The CDR3 DNA follows: TGTGCCAGCAGCCTAGGATCGGGACATGGTCAGCGCTACACCTTC. Translating it yields CASSLGSGHGQRYTF.

The sample holds many counts of this clonotype. The chain has TRBV3-1 and TRBJ2-7; 9 nucleotides match TRBD2. V lost 5 bases, J lost 7 bases, and 12 bases stayed unmatched. The germline V gene encodes CDR1 LGHDT and CDR2 YNNKEL (reference sequence). CDR3 length: 15 residues. CDR3 in amino acids: CASSRNLAGKGEQYF. The CDR3 DNA reads TGTGCCAGCAGCAGAAACCTAGCGGGAAAAGGTGAGCAGTACTTC.

J is TRBJ2-3 and V is TRBV14; 10 bases map to TRBD2. The V segment lost 3 bases and the J segment 5 bases; nucleotides outside the gene matches: 14. The CDR3 sequence is 18 residues long. Germline V gene data show CDR1 as SGHDN and CDR2 as FVKESK. The chain's CDR3 is CASSQWLAGVRLIDTQYF. The CDR3 DNA reads as TGTGCCAGCAGCCAGTGGCTAGCGGGAGTTAGACTCATAGATACGCAGTATTTT.